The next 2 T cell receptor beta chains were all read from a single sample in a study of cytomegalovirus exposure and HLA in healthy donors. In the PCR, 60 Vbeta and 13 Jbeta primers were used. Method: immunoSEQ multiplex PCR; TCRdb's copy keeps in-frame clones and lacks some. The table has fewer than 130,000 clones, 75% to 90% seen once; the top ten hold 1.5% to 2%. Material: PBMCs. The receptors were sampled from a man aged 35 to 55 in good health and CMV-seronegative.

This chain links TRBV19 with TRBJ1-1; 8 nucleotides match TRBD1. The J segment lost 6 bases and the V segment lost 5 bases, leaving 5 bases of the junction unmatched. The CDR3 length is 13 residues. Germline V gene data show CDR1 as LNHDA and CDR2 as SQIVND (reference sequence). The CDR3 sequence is CASSHRGTSEAFF. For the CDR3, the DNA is TGTGCCAGTAGTCACAGGGGGACCTCTGAAGCTTTCTTT.

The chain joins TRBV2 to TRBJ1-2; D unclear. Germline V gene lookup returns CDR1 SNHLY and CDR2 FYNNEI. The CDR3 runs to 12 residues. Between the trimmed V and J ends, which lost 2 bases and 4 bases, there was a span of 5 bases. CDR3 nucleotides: TGTGCCAGCAGTGAAAACAGCTATGGCTACACCTTC. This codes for CASSENSYGYTF.